This is a list of T cell receptor beta chains from one sample in a study of beta chain features in type 1 diabetes. TCRdb's copy holds only in-frame clones and misses some; the assay was immunoSEQ multiplex PCR. The sample shows approximately 160,000 clones, almost 65% of them seen only once. Sequenced material: naive CD4+ T cells from blood. The receptor set was obtained from a man aged 25 to 40 with type 1 diabetes. The CDR3 runs from the conserved cysteine through the conserved F or W. The listing skips clone size in some rows; elsewhere it reads once, few, many or a size class.

>TRBJ2-3|NA|TRBV7-2
CASSLRQGRSDTQYF
>TRBJ1-1|NA|TRBV19
CASRQGMNTEAFF
>TRBJ2-5|few|TRBV7-9
CATQDQTPLQTQYF
>TRBJ1-1|NA|TRBV5-6
CASSWGRNTEAFF
>TRBJ2-6|NA|TRBV5-1
CASSLGAGKSSGANVLTF
>TRBJ1-1|once|TRBV18
CASSGRTGGTEAFF
>TRBJ1-1|NA|TRBV7-2
CASSPHGTLNTEAFF
>TRBJ2-5|NA|TRBV7-8
CASSIPQAQYF
>TRBJ2-1|few|TRBV29-1
CSVDRWQDNEQFF
>TRBJ2-3|NA|TRBV30
CAWSWGTDTQYF
>TRBJ2-1|NA|TRBV7-2
CASSPGMSYEQFF
>TRBJ2-5|NA|TRBV7-2
CASSLVFSGFEETQYF
>TRBJ2-5|NA|TRBV7-2
CASRGQGETQYF
>TRBJ2-5|NA|TRBV2
CASSDTPRRGPRAQYF
>TRBJ2-3|NA|TRBV27
CASSGGRATDTQYF
>TRBJ2-5|few|TRBV29-1
CSVGFETQYF
>TRBJ1-2|NA|TRBV30
CAWNTATGARRGYTF
>TRBJ2-3|few|TRBV7-2
CASSYSGVPDTQYF
>TRBJ1-2|NA|TRBV30
CAWSVTEGYTF
>TRBJ2-1|NA|TRBV6-1
CASSAGNNEQFF
>TRBJ2-1|NA|TRBV10-3
CAISESMTSGNNNEQFF
>TRBJ2-7|few|TRBV7-2
CASSLTGLSYEQYF
>TRBJ1-1|NA|TRBV7-2
CASSLNTEAFF
>TRBJ1-1|NA|TRBV5-6
CASSLDRGSNTEAFF
>TRBJ2-1|NA|TRBV15
CATSRELAANYNEQFF
>TRBJ2-4|few|TRBV29-1
CSVQGVPPKNIQYF
>TRBJ1-2|NA|TRBV25-1
CASSNSQGNYGYTF
>TRBJ2-7|NA|TRBV18
CASSPTQNPSYEQYF
>TRBJ1-1|NA|TRBV12-2
CASLGCEAFF